This T cell receptor (beta chain) was identified during a study of blood T cell repertoires in COVID-19. Study background: The United States, Italy and Spain provided the acute and convalescent COVID-19 samples. Sources were T cells, B-cell-depleted T cells, or PBMCs; the material itself was cDNA or gDNA.

Per the original methods: Reference gene primers were amplified, and this amplification served to estimate nucleated cell counts. Libraries were prepared by immunoSEQ multiplex PCR; TCRdb keeps only in-frame clonotypes and omits some of them. The V and J calls and clone size were taken over from that table, and D and trimming were inferred from the DNA. The data contain 350,000 or so clones, around 83% of them seen just once; the ten biggest clones take up 2.5% to 3.5%. The CDR3 extends over 15 amino acids. Germline V lookup: CDR1 MNHEY, CDR2 SVGAGI. V was pared by 6 bases and J by 0 bases, with 7 bases of the junction left unmatched.

The V gene is TRBV6-5, the J gene TRBJ1-1; 7 bases are a match to TRBD1. The receptor was isolated from a man younger than 40 with active or convalescent COVID-19. The sequencing sample was made of peripheral blood. The CDR3 here is CASRMTGLMNTEAFF. The CDR3 coding sequence is TGTGCCAGCAGAATGACAGGGCTAATGAACACTGAAGCTTTCTTT.